One sample yielded the 23 T cell receptor beta chains listed below, sequenced in a study of blood T cells in healthy people across ages. Through a sample-barcoded 5' primer and a J-beta primer mix, a second PCR was run for roughly 6 to 12 cycles. TCRdb fed the 5' RACE reads into MiXCR, producing one record per CDR3 protein. The sample contains around 1,500,000 distinct CDR3 sequences, roughly 40% of which appear only once. The specimen sequenced was blood. The receptors here all came from a woman aged 18-30 years in good health.

The V call is TRBV10-3, the J call TRBJ1-4; 7 positions match TRBD1. The CDR3 totals 21 residues. The V segment lost 0 bases and the J segment 4 bases; nucleotides outside the gene matches: 20. In germline, CDR1 is ENHRY, CDR2 SYGVKD. Here the CDR3 DNA reads TGTGCCATCAGTGAGTCTATGTCTGGCAGGGGGAGAGGCGACCTTAATGAAAAACTGTTTTTT. Translation gives CAISESMSGRGRGDLNEKLFF.

This chain links TRBV5-1 with TRBJ2-1, with 9 positions matching TRBD1. This CDR3 contains 17 residues. V dropped 3 bases and J dropped 8; count of bases not matched to a gene: 15. Looked up from germline, CDR1 is SGHRS and CDR2 is YFSETQ. In DNA form, the CDR3 reads TGCGCCAGCAGCTCGGGAAACCGGGACAGGGTCGTCGATGAGCAGTTCTTC. Its translation is CASSSGNRDRVVDEQFF. Based on the CDR3 plus reference TRBV5-1 and TRBJ2-1, the full variable domain is KAGVTQTPRYLIKTRGQQVTLSCSPISGHRSVSWYQQTPGQGLQFLFEYFSETQRNKGNFPGRFSGRQFSNSRSEMNVSTLELGDSALYLCASSSGNRDRVVDEQFFGPGTRLTVL.

The chain is built from TRBV7-2 and TRBJ2-7, with a weak D call TRBD2 (6 bases). CDR1 is SGHTA and CDR2 is FQGNSA in the germline V gene. Trimming removed 4 bases at V and 0 bases at J, with 13 bases between. The CDR3 spans 15 residues. CDR3 coding DNA: TGTGCCAGCAGCTACGACCTCGGGAGCTCCTACGAGCAGTACTTC. This encodes CASSYDLGSSYEQYF.

This clonotype appeared a few times. This chain uses TRBV2 with TRBJ2-1, with a weak D call TRBD2 (5 bases). The germline V gene has CDR1 SNHLY and CDR2 FYNNEI. The ends were cut back, 4 bases at V and 1 base at J, with 11 bases in the middle. The CDR3 is made up of 15 amino acids. The CDR3 bases are TGTGCCAGCAGTGTACCACTAGGGTCCTACAATGAGCAGTTCTTC. Translating it yields CASSVPLGSYNEQFF.

For the CDR3, the DNA is TGTGCCAGCAGTTACGCCGGGACAATTTTTCAAGAGACCCAGTACTTC. This sequence encodes CASSYAGTIFQETQYF. The chain has TRBV6-2 or TRBV6-3 and TRBJ2-5, with D perhaps matching TRBD1 (6 bases). The germline CDR1 and CDR2 sequences are MNHEY and SVGEGT. This CDR3 has 16 residues. Trimming took 2 bases from V and 2 from J, leaving 15 bases between them.

This rearrangement joins TRBV5-8 to TRBJ1-5; D is ambiguous. With 0 bases removed from V and 3 bases from J, the gap between germline ends came to 10 bases. The CDR3 runs to 15 residues. Germline V CDR1 and CDR2: SGHTS, YDEGEE. The CDR3 protein is CASSLGRKLNQPQHF. The CDR3 nucleotides are TGTGCCAGCAGCTTGGGCAGGAAACTCAATCAGCCCCAGCATTTT.

This clonotype was detected only a few times. The chain carries TRBV6-6 and TRBJ1-2; 11 nucleotides agree with TRBD1. The CDR3 sequence is 15 residues long. Germline V lookup: CDR1 MNHNY, CDR2 SVGAGI (reference sequence). Trimming removed 0 bases from V and 5 bases from J; junction bases left unmatched: 2. In DNA form, the CDR3 reads TGTGCCAGCAGTTACTCAGGGACAGGGGGGTATGGCTACACCTTC. It specifies CASSYSGTGGYGYTF.

This sequence joins TRBV4-2 and TRBJ2-5; TRBD2 matches at 8 bases. The DNA matches TRBJ2-7 better at its end, which makes the J call doubtful. The CDR3 extends over 16 amino acids. The germline gives CDR1 LGHNA, CDR2 YNFKEQ. CDR3 protein: CASSQDLSGGFDEQYF. CDR3 sequence (DNA): TGTGCCAGCAGCCAAGATCTCAGCGGGGGCTTCGACGAGCAGTACTTC.

The V call is TRBV6-2 or TRBV6-3, the J call TRBJ1-2, with TRBD1 matching over 7 bases. V trimming: 7 bases; J trimming: 4 bases; junction bases outside the gene matches: 12. Germline CDR1 MNHEY, CDR2 SVGEGT. The CDR3 runs to 15 residues. DNA for the CDR3: TGTGCCAGCACTCTCCTTCCCGGGACAGCCTATGGCTACACCTTC. Translated: CASTLLPGTAYGYTF.

The chain uses TRBV4-2 and TRBJ2-1; TRBD2 aligns across 11 bases. The V and J ends lost 1 base and 8 bases, in that order; junction bases with no gene match: 7. This CDR3 has 16 amino acids. Germline V gene data show CDR1 as LGHNA and CDR2 as YNFKEQ. The CDR3 coding sequence is TGTGCCAGCAGCCAAGGTATGGGACTAGCGGTGGATGAGCAGTTCTTC. It is translated as CASSQGMGLAVDEQFF.

This clonotype occurred once. This chain joins TRBV23-1 and TRBJ2-1; TRBD1 aligns across 7 bases. TRBV23-1 is placed among ORFs of uncertain function. The CDR3 totals 17 residues. V shed 1 base, J shed 1 base, and the junction held 7 bases outside the gene matches. CDR3 DNA sequence: TGCGCCAGCAGTCAATTTTCCCGACAGGGATCCTACAATGAGCAGTTCTTC. Translation: CASSQFSRQGSYNEQFF.

CDR3 sequence: CSARDPGRGYEQYF. The CDR3 DNA sequence: TGCAGTGCTAGAGATCCCGGCAGGGGTTACGAGCAGTACTTC. V gene TRBV20-1 combines with J gene TRBJ2-7; weak D call: TRBD1 (6 bases). Germline-derived CDR1 and CDR2 are DFQATT and SNEGSKA (reference sequence). The CDR3 is 14 residues long. V lost 0 bases and J lost 4, with 13 bases in between.

V gene TRBV10-3 combines with J gene TRBJ2-1; D might be TRBD1 or TRBD2, each matching 5 bases. The germline V gene has CDR1 ENHRY and CDR2 SYGVKD. With 2 bases removed from V and 6 bases from J, the gap between germline ends came to 11 bases. The CDR3 runs 14 residues. The CDR3 is CAISETGTSNEQFF. DNA for the CDR3: TGTGCCATCAGTGAGACCGGGACCTCCAATGAGCAGTTCTTC.

This clonotype was counted only a few times. The chain employs TRBV7-2 and TRBJ2-2, with TRBD2 identical over 9 bases. The germline CDR1 and CDR2 sequences are SGHTA and FQGNSA. The junction had 4 bases not matched to a gene; V was cut back by 2 bases and J by 3 bases. This CDR3 is built from 16 residues. The CDR3 loop is CASSLKAGGYTGELFF. CDR3 nucleotides: TGTGCCAGCAGCTTAAAGGCGGGGGGGTACACCGGGGAGCTGTTTTTT.

This chain joins TRBV6-1 and TRBJ1-5; maybe TRBD1 (5 bases). This CDR3 contains 16 residues. Germline CDR1 reads MNHNS; CDR2 reads SASEGT. V shed 2 bases and J shed 5 bases, with 16 bases lying between them. In DNA, the CDR3 is TGTGCCAGCAGTGAATTAGGTCCCGGGGGGTATCAGCCCCAGCATTTT. It specifies CASSELGPGGYQPQHF.

The table lists this clonotype with a few counts. CDR3 residues: CASRSSRDRAYEQYF. The CDR3 bases are TGCGCCAGCAGATCAAGTCGGGACAGGGCGTACGAGCAGTACTTC. This chain uses TRBV10-2 with TRBJ2-7, with 9 bases matching TRBD1. Germline assignment: CDR1 WSHSY and CDR2 SAAADI. This CDR3 spans 15 amino acids. The V segment lost 6 bases and the J segment 4 bases; nucleotides outside the gene matches: 10.

J is TRBJ2-5 and V is TRBV7-2; 14 bases are a match to TRBD2. CDR3 size: 19 residues. The germline V gene encodes CDR1 SGHTA and CDR2 FQGNSA. After removal of 5 bases from V and 4 bases from J, the junction contained 15 bases not matched to a gene. The CDR3 loop is CASSPEGTSGSWVRETQYF. The CDR3 region has the DNA TGTGCCAGCAGCCCGGAGGGGACTAGCGGGAGTTGGGTTCGAGAGACCCAGTACTTC.

CDR3 bases: TGTGCCAGCAGCCAAGAAGCGGGCGCTAATAGCAATCAGCCCCAGCATTTT. This gives the protein CASSQEAGANSNQPQHF. The rearrangement links TRBV4-2 to TRBJ1-5; D is unclear. Trimming pared 0 bases from V and 0 bases from J, leaving 12 bases between. This CDR3 has 17 amino acids. Germline-derived CDR1 and CDR2 are LGHNA and YNFKEQ.

This clonotype was found a few times. The chain employs TRBV20-1 and TRBJ1-1, with D possibly being TRBD1 (6 bases). V lost 1 base and J lost 5, with 17 bases in between. Per germline, CDR1 DFQATT and CDR2 SNEGSKA (reference sequence). This CDR3 spans 15 amino acids. The CDR3 sequence: CSARAVAGEYTEAFF. CDR3 DNA: TGCAGTGCTAGAGCCGTGGCAGGGGAATATACTGAAGCTTTCTTT.

J is TRBJ2-3 and V is TRBV4-1; D uncertain. This CDR3 comprises 13 residues. V was shortened by 5 bases and J by 0 bases, with 6 bases between the two germline ends. Germline loops: CDR1 MGHRA, CDR2 YSYEKL. The CDR3 loop is CASSTKSTDTQYF. The CDR3, as DNA: TGCGCCAGCAGCACGAAGAGCACAGATACGCAGTATTTT.

CDR3 amino acids: CASSQSLAGVDTQYF. The CDR3 DNA sequence: TGTGCCAGCAGCCAAAGTCTAGCGGGGGTAGATACGCAGTATTTT. This chain joins TRBV14 and TRBJ2-3, with 10 bases identical to TRBD2. Germline values: CDR1 SGHDN, CDR2 FVKESK. The CDR3 has 15 amino acids. With V trimmed by 2 bases and J by 5 bases, 4 bases remained unmatched.

This chain links TRBV30 with TRBJ2-5, with a tentative D call TRBD2 (5 bases). CDR1 GTSNPN and CDR2 SVGIG come from the germline V gene (reference sequence). Trimming cost V 2 bases and J 1 base, with 8 bases left between them. The CDR3 has 13 amino acids. The CDR3 here is CAWSRGFQETQYF. In DNA, the CDR3 is TGTGCCTGGAGTAGAGGGTTCCAAGAGACCCAGTACTTC. Filled out from reference TRBV30 and TRBJ2-5, the complete variable domain reads SQTIHQWPATLVQPVGSPLSLECTVEGTSNPNLYWYRQAAGRGLQLLFYSVGIGQISSEVPQNLSASRPQDRQFILSSKKLLLSDSGFYLCAWSRGFQETQYFGPGTRLLVL.

The chain couples TRBV6-6 to TRBJ2-3; 9 bases agree with TRBD1. The V segment lost 2 bases and the J segment 5 bases; nucleotides outside the gene matches: 8. CDR1 is MNHNY and CDR2 is SVGAGI in the germline V gene (reference sequence). There are 16 residues in the CDR3. The CDR3 protein is CASSYSPGQGIDTQYF. DNA of the CDR3: TGTGCCAGCAGTTACAGCCCGGGACAGGGTATAGATACGCAGTATTTT.